Here is one TCR beta chain with its context. Its matching antigen is unknown. The data originate from a study of chemoradiotherapy in HPV16-positive cancers. Findings of the study overall: Only two HPV16-positive patients supplied the functional HPV-specificity definition. During treatment, candidate HPV-specific clones and E7-related motifs expanded in tumor. In HPV16-positive patients, HPV-responsive T-cell expansion tracked better recurrence-free survival.

This CDR3 comprises 19 residues. Trimming took 4 bases from V and 2 from J, leaving 28 bases between them. Per the germline V gene, CDR1 is SGHRS and CDR2 is YFSETQ. Repertoires were generated with immunoSEQ multiplex PCR, while TCRdb's copy carries only in-frame clones and drops some. The sample records several thousand clones, 65% to 80% being singletons. Repeated repertoire sampling spanned the course of chemoradiotherapy. This sample was obtained from a patient who underwent chemoradiotherapy. This clonotype was sampled from a human donor with HPV-associated anogenital cancer. The chain employs TRBV5-1 and TRBJ2-7; D is undetermined. In nucleotides, the CDR3 is TGCGCCAGCAGCCATGGAAGCCGGGCACTCCGATTTATAACCTACGAGCAGTACTTC. Translation: CASSHGSRALRFITYEQYF. The complete variable domain, with remaining parts taken from reference TRBV5-1 and TRBJ2-7, reads KAGVTQTPRYLIKTRGQQVTLSCSPISGHRSVSWYQQTPGQGLQFLFEYFSETQRNKGNFPGRFSGRQFSNSRSEMNVSTLELGDSALYLCASSHGSRALRFITYEQYFGPGTRLTVT.